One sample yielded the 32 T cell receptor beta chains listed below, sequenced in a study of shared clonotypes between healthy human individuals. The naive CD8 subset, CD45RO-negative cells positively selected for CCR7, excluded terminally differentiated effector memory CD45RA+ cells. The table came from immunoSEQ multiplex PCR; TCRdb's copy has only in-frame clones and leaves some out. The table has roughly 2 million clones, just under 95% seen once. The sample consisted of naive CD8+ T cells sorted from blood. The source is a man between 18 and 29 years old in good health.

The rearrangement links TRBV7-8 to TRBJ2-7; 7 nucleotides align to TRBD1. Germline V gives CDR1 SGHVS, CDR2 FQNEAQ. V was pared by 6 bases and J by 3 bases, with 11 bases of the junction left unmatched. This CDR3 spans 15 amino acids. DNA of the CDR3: TGTGCCAGCAGGCTAGGCGCGGCAGGGGGCTACGAGCAGTACTTC. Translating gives CASRLGAAGGYEQYF.

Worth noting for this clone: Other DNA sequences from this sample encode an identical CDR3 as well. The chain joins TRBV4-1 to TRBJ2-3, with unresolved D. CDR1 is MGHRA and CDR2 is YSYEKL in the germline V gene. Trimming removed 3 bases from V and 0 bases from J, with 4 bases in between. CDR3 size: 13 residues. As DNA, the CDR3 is TGCGCCAGCAGCCAGACAAGCACAGATACGCAGTATTTT. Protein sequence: CASSQTSTDTQYF.

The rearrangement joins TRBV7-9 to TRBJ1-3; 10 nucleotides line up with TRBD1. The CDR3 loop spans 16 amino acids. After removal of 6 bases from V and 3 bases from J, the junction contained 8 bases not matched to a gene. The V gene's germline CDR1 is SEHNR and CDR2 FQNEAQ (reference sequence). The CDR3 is CASRHWTGGDGNTIYF. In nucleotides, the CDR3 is TGTGCCAGCAGACATTGGACAGGGGGTGATGGAAACACCATATATTTT.

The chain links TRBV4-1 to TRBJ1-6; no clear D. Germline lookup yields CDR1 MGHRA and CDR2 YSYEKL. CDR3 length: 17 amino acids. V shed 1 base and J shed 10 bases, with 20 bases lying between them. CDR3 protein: CASSQVLSSGIKSPLHF. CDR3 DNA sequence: TGCGCCAGCAGCCAAGTCTTGAGCTCTGGGATCAAGTCACCCCTCCACTTT.

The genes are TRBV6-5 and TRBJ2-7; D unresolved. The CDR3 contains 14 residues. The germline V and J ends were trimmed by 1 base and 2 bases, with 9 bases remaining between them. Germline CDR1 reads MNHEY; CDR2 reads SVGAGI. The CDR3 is CASSYYGPTYEQYF. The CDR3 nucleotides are TGTGCCAGCAGTTACTACGGTCCGACCTACGAGCAGTACTTC.

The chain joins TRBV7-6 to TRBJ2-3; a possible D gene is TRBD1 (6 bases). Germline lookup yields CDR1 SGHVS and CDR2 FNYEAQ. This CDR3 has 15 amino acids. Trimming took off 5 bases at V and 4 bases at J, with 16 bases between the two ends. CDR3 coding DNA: TGTGCCAGCAGCGCCTACAGGGCCAGTGCAGATACGCAGTATTTT. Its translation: CASSAYRASADTQYF.

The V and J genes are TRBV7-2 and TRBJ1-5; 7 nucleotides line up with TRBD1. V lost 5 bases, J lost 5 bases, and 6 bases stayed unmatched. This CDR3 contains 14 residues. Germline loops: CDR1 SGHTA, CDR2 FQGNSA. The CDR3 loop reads CASSVDRRDQPQHF. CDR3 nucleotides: TGTGCCAGCAGCGTGGACAGGAGGGATCAGCCCCAGCATTTT.

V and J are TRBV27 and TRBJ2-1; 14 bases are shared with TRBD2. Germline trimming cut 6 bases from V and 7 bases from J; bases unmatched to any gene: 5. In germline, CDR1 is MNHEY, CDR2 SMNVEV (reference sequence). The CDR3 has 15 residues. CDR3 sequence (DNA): TGTGCCAGCAGGACCGGGACTAGCGGGAGTAATGAGCAGTTCTTC. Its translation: CASRTGTSGSNEQFF.

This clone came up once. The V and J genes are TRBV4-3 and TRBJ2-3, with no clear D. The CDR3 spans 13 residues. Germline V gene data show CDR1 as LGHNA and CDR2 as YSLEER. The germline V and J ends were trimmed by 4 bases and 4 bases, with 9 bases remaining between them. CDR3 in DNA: TGCGCCAGCAGCCCGTTCCACTCAGATACGCAGTATTTT. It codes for CASSPFHSDTQYF.

The CDR3, as DNA: TGCGCCAGCAGTGAGGGTATTAGGCAAGAGACCCAGTACTTC. Translated, it gives CASSEGIRQETQYF. The chain links TRBV10-1 to TRBJ2-5; D is ambiguous. Trimming removed 2 bases at V and 2 bases at J, with 9 bases between. The CDR3 is 14 amino acids. CDR1 and CDR2 (germline): WNHNN, SYGVQD (reference sequence).

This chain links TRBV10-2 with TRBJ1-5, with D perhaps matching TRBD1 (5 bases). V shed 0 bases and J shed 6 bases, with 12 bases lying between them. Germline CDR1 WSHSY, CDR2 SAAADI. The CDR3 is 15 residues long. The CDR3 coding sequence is TGCGCCAGCAGTGAGTCTGGGCAGGGTATTCAGCCCCAGCATTTT. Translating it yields CASSESGQGIQPQHF.

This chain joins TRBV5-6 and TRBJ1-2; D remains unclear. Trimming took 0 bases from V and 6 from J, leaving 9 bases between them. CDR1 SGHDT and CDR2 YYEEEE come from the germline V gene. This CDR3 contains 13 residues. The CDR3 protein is CASSLDDLDGYTF. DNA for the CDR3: TGTGCCAGCAGCTTGGACGATTTGGATGGCTACACCTTC.

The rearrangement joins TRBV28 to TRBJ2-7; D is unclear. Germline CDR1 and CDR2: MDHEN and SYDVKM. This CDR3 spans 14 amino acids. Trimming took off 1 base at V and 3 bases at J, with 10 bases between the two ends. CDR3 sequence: CASSLYSDLYEQYF. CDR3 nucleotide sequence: TGTGCCAGCAGTTTATATTCAGACCTCTACGAGCAGTACTTC.

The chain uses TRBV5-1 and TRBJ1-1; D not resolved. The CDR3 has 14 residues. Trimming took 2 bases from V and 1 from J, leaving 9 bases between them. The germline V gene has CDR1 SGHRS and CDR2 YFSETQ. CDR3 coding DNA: TGCGCCAGCAGCTTTAGGTTACCGAACACTGAAGCTTTCTTT. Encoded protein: CASSFRLPNTEAFF.

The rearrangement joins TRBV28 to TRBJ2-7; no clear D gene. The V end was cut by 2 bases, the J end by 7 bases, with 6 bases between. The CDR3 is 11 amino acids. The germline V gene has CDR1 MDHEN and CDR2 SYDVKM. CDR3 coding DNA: TGTGCCAGCAGTTTAAGTACTGAGCAGTACTTC. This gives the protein CASSLSTEQYF.

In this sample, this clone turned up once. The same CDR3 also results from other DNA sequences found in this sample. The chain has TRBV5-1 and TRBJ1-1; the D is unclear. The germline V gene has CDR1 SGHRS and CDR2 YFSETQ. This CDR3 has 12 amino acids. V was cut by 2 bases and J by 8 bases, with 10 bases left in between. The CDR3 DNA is TGCGCCAGCAGCTTTGGGCAAGGAGAAGCTTTCTTT. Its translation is CASSFGQGEAFF.

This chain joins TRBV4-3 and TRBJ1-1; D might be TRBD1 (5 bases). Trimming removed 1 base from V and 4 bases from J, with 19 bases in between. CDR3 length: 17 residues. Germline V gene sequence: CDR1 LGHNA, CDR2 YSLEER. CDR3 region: CASSQGWEGSVGTEAFF. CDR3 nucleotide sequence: TGCGCCAGCAGCCAAGGCTGGGAGGGGAGTGTAGGCACTGAAGCTTTCTTT.

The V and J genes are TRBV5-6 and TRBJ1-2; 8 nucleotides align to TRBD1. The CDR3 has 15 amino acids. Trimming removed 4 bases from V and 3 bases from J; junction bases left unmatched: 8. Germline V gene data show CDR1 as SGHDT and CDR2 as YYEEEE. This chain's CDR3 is CASSPMGQADYGYTF. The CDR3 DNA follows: TGTGCCAGCAGCCCTATGGGACAGGCCGACTATGGCTACACCTTC.

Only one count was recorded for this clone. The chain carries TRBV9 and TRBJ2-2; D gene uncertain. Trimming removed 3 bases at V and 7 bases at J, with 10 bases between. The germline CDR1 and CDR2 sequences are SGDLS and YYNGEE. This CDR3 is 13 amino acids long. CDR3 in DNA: TGTGCCAGCAGCGGGAGAATCGGCGGGGAGCTGTTTTTT. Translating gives CASSGRIGGELFF.

CDR3 residues: CASSLRDGNNSPLHF. CDR3 DNA: TGTGCCAGCAGTTTAAGGGACGGTAATAATTCACCCCTCCACTTT. The rearrangement links TRBV27 to TRBJ1-6, with D perhaps TRBD1 (5 bases). V lost 2 bases and J lost 5, with 10 bases in between. CDR3 size: 15 residues. CDR1 MNHEY and CDR2 SMNVEV come from the germline V gene (reference sequence).

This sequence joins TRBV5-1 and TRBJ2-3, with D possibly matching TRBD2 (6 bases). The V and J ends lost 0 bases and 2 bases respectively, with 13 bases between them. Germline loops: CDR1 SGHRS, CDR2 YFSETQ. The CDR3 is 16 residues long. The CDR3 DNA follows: TGCGCCAGCAGCTTGGAAACTAGCCGAAACACAGATACGCAGTATTTT. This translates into CASSLETSRNTDTQYF.

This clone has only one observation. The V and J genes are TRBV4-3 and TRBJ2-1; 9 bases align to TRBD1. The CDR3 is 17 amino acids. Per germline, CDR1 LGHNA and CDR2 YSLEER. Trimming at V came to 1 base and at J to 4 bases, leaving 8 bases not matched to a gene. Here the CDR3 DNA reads TGCGCCAGCAGCCAAGCACTCGGACAGGGGCCATACAATGAGCAGTTCTTC. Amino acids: CASSQALGQGPYNEQFF.

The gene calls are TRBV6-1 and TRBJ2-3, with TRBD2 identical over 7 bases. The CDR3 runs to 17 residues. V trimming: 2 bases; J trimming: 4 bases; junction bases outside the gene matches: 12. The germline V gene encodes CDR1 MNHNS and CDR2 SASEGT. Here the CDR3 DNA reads TGTGCCAGCAGTGAATTTTTCGGCGGGAGTAGGGCAGATACGCAGTATTTT. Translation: CASSEFFGGSRADTQYF.

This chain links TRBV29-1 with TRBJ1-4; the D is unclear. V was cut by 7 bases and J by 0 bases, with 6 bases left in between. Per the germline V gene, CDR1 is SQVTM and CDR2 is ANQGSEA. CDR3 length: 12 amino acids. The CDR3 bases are TGCAGCGCCCAATCAACTAATGAAAAACTGTTTTTT. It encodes CSAQSTNEKLFF.

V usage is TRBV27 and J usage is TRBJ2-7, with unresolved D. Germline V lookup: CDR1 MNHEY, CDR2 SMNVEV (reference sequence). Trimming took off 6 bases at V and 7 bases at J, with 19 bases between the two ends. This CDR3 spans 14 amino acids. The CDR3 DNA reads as TGTGCCAGCAGCCAGCTAAGTACCGCGGAAGAGCAGTACTTC. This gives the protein CASSQLSTAEEQYF.

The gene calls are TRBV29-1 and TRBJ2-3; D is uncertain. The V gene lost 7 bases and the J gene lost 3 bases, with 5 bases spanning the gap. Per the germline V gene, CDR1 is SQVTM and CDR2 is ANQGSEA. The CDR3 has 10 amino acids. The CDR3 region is CSAQTDTQYF. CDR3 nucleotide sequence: TGCAGCGCCCAAACAGATACGCAGTATTTT.

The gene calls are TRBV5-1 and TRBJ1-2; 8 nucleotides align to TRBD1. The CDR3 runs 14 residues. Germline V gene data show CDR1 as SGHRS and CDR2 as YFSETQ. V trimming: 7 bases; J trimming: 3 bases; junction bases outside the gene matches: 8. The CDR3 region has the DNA TGCGCCAGCGGCCTACAGGGGGTAGACTATGGCTACACCTTC. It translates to CASGLQGVDYGYTF.

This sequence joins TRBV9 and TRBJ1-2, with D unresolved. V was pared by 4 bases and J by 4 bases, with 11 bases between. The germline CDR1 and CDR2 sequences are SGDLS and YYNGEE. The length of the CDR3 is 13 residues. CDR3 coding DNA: TGTGCCAGCAGCTCCAGAGGCCTCTATGGCTACACCTTC. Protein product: CASSSRGLYGYTF.

The CDR3 nucleotides are TGTGCCAGCAGCTACTCCCCCGGGACGGCGACCTACGAGCAGTACTTC. Protein sequence: CASSYSPGTATYEQYF. J is TRBJ2-7 and V is TRBV7-2, with D possibly being TRBD1 or TRBD2 (5 bases each). Germline CDR1 and CDR2: SGHTA and FQGNSA. CDR3 length: 16 amino acids. V was shortened by 4 bases and J by 2 bases, with 18 bases between the two germline ends.

DNA for the CDR3: TGTGCCAGCAGCCGATCTGGCCGCAATCAGCCCCAGCATTTT. This sequence encodes CASSRSGRNQPQHF. The rearrangement uses TRBV27 and TRBJ1-5, with unresolved D. Trimming took 6 bases from V and 2 from J, leaving 11 bases between them. The CDR3 runs to 14 residues. Germline assignment: CDR1 MNHEY and CDR2 SMNVEV (reference sequence).

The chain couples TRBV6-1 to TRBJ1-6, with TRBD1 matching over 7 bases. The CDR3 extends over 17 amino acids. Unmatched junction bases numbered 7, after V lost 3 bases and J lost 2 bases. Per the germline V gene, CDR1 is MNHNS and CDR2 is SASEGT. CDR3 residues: CASSDSGTATYNSPLHF. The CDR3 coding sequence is TGTGCCAGCAGTGATTCTGGGACAGCTACCTATAATTCACCCCTCCACTTT.

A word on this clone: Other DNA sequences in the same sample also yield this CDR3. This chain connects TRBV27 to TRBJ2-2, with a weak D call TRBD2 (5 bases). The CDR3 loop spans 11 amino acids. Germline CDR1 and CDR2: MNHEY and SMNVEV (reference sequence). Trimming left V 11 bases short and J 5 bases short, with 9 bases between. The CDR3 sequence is CASSGTGELFF. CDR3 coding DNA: TGTGCCTCAAGCGGAACCGGGGAGCTGTTTTTT.